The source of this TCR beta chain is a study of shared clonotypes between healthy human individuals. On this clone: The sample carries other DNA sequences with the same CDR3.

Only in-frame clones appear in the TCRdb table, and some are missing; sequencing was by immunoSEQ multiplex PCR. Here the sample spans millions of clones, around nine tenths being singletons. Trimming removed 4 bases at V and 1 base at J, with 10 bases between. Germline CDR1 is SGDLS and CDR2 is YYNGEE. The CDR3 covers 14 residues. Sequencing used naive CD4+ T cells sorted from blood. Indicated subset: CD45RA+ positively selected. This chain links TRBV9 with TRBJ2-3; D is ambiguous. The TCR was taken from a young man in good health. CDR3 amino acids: CASSLPGGTDTQYF. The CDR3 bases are TGTGCCAGCAGCCTCCCGGGTGGCACAGATACGCAGTATTTT.